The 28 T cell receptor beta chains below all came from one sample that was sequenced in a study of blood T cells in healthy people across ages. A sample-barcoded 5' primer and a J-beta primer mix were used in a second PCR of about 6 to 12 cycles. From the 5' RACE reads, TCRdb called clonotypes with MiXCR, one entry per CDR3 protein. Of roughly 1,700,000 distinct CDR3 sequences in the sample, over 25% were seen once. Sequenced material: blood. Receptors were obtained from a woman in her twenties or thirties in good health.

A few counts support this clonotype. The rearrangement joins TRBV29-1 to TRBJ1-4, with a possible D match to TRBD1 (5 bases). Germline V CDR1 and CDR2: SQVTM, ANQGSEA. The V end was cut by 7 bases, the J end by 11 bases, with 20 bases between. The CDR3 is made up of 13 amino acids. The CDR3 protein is CSARADIGVKLFF. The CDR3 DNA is TGCAGCGCCCGGGCCGATATAGGGGTGAAACTGTTTTTT.

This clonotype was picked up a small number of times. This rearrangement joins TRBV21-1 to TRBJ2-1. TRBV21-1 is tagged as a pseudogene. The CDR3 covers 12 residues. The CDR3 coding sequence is TGTGCCAGCAGCAAGGGTCGGGGTGAGCAGTTCTTC. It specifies CASSKGRGEQFF.

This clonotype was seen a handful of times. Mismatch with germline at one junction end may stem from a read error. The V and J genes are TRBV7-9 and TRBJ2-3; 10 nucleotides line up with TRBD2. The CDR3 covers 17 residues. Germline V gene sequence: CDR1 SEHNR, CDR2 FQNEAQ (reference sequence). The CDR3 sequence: CASSLAFSGGPTDTQYF. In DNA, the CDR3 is TGTGCCAGCAGCCTAGCATTTAGCGGGGGGCCCACAGATACGCAGTATTTT.

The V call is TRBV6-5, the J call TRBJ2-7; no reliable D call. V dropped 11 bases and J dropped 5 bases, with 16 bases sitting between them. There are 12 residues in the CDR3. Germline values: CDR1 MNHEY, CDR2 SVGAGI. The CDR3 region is CAVKRQNDEQYF. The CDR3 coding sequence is TGTGCCGTGAAGAGACAAAATGACGAGCAGTACTTC.

This CDR3 reads CSAPTLSVGSYTF. As DNA, the CDR3 is TGCAGTGCCCCAACCCTCAGCGTGGGGAGCTACACCTTC. V gene TRBV20-1 combines with J gene TRBJ1-2; the D is unclear. Trimming took off 6 bases at V and 9 bases at J, with 20 bases between the two ends. Germline CDR1 reads DFQATT; CDR2 reads SNEGSKA (reference sequence). The length of the CDR3 is 13 residues.

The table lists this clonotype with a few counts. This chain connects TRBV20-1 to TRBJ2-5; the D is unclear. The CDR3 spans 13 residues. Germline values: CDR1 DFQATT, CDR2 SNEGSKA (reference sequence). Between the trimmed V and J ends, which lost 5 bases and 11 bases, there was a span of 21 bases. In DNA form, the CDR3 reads TGCAGTGCTGAGAGAGATGCCCTGCCAGAGCAGTACTTC. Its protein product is CSAERDALPEQYF.

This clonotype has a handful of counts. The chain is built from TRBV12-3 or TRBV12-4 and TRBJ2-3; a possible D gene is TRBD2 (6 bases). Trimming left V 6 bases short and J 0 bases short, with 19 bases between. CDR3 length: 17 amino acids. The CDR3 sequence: CASSTPRWGTSTDTQYF. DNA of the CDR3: TGTGCCAGCAGCACCCCCCGTTGGGGGACTAGCACAGATACGCAGTATTTT.

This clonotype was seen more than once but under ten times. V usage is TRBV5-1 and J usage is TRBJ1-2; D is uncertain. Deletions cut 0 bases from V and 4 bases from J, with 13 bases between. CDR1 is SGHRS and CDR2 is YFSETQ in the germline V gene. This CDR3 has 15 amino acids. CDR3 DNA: TGCGCCAGCAGCTTGGCCGGGAGCGCGGTCTATGGCTACACCTTC. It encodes CASSLAGSAVYGYTF.

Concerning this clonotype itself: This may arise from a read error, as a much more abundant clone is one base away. The DNA for the CDR3 is TGTGCCAGCAGTGATGGACGTTACCACAGGGTTCAGCCCCAGCATTTT. As protein: CASSDGRYHRVQPQHF. This chain uses TRBV6-2 or TRBV6-3 with TRBJ1-5; possibly TRBD1 for D (6 bases). V was trimmed by 5 bases and J by 6 bases, leaving 20 bases between them. Germline CDR1 reads MNHEY; CDR2 reads SVGEGT. The CDR3 sequence is 16 residues long.

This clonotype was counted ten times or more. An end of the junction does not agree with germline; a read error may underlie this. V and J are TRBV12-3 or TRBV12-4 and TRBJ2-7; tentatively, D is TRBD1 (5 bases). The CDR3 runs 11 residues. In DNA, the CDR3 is TGCGCCAGCAGCAGGGCCTACGAGCAGTACTTC. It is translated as CASSRAYEQYF.

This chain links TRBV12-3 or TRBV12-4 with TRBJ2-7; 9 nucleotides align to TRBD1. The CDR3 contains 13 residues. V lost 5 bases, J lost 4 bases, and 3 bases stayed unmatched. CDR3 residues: CASSTGGKYEQYF. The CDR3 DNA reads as TGTGCCAGCAGTACAGGGGGCAAGTACGAGCAGTACTTC.

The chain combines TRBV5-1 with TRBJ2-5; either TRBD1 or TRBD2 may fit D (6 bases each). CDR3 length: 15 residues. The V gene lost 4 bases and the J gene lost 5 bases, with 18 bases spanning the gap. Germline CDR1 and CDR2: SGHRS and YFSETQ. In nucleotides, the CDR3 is TGCGCCAGCAGCGACGAAAGGGGGGTATCGGAGACCCAGTACTTC. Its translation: CASSDERGVSETQYF. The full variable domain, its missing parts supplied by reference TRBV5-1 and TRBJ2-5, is KAGVTQTPRYLIKTRGQQVTLSCSPISGHRSVSWYQQTPGQGLQFLFEYFSETQRNKGNFPGRFSGRQFSNSRSEMNVSTLELGDSALYLCASSDERGVSETQYFGPGTRLLVL.

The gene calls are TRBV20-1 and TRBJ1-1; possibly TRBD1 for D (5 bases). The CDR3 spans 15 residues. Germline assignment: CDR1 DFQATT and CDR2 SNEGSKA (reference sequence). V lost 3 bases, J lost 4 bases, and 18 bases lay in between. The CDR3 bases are TGCAGTGCTAGCCCCGCGACCTCCCAGGGCACTGAAGCTTTCTTT. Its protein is CSASPATSQGTEAFF.

The CDR3 sequence is CASSFPNDDVSSTDTQYF. The CDR3 DNA follows: TGTGCCAGCAGTTTCCCCAACGATGACGTGAGCAGCACAGATACGCAGTATTTT. The chain uses TRBV12-3 or TRBV12-4 and TRBJ2-3; D remains ambiguous. The CDR3 contains 18 residues. Trimming cost V 3 bases and J 0 bases, with 19 bases left between them.

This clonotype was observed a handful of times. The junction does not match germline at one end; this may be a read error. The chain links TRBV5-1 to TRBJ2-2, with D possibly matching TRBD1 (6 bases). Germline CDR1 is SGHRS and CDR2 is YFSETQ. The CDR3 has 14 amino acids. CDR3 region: CASSSVGAGGELFF. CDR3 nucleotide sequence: TGCGCCAGTAGCTCCGTGGGGGCTGGCGGGGAGCTGTTTTTT.

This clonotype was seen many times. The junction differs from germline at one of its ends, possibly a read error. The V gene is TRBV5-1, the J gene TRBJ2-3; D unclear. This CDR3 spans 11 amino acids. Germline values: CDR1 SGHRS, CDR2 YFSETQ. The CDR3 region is CASSSADTQYF. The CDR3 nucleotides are TGTGCCAGCAGTTCGGCAGATACGCAGTATTTT.

This chain's CDR3 is CASSPPVGGETQYF. DNA of the CDR3: TGTGCCAGCAGCCCCCCAGTGGGTGGAGAGACCCAGTACTTC. The rearrangement links TRBV7-6 to TRBJ2-5; D unresolved. V was cut by 5 bases and J by 4 bases, with 14 bases left in between. CDR3 size: 14 residues. Germline values: CDR1 SGHVS, CDR2 FNYEAQ. Complete variable domain (other parts from reference TRBV7-6 and TRBJ2-5): GAGVSQSPRYKVTKRGQDVALRCDPISGHVSLYWYRQALGQGPEFLTYFNYEAQQDKSGLPNDRFSAERPEGSISTLTIQRTEQRDSAMYRCASSPPVGGETQYFGPGTRLLVL.

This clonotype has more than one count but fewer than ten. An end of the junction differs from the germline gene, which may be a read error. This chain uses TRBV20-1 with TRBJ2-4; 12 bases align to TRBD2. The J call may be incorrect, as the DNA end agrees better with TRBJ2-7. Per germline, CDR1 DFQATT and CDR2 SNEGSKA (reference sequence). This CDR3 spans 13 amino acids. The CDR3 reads CSASGRGRFEQYF. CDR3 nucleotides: TGCAGCGCTAGCGGGAGGGGAAGGTTCGAGCAGTACTTC.

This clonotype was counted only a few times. This CDR3 is CASSADFYEQYF. The CDR3 DNA is TGTGCCAGCAGCGCGGACTTCTACGAGCAGTACTTC. This chain links TRBV11-1 with TRBJ2-7; D is possibly TRBD2 (5 bases). Germline V gives CDR1 SGHAT, CDR2 FQDESV (reference sequence). Trimming shortened V by 5 bases and J by 3 bases, and 8 bases separated the two germline ends. CDR3 size: 12 residues.

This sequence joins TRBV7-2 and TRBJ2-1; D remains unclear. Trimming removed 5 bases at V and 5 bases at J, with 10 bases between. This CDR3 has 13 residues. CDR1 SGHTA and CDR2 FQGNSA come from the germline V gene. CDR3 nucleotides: TGTGCCAGCAGCCACCGGGTGGACAATGAGCAGTTCTTC. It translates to CASSHRVDNEQFF.

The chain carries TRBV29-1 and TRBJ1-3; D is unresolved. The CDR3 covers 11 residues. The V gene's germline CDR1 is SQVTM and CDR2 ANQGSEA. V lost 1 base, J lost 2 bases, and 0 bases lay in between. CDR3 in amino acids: CSVEAGNTIYF. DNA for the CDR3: TGCAGCGTTGAAGCTGGAAACACCATATATTTT.

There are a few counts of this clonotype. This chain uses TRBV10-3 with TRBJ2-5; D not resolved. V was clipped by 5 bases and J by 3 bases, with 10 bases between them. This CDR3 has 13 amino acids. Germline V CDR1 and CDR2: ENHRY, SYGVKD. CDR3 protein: CAISPTNEETQYF. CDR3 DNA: TGTGCCATCAGTCCAACGAACGAAGAGACCCAGTACTTC.

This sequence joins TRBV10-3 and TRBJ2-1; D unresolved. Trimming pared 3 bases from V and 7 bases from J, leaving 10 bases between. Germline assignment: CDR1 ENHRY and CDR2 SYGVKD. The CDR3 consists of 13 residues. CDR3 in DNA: TGTGCCATCAGTGATCCTACAGAAAATGAGCAGTTCTTC. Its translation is CAISDPTENEQFF.

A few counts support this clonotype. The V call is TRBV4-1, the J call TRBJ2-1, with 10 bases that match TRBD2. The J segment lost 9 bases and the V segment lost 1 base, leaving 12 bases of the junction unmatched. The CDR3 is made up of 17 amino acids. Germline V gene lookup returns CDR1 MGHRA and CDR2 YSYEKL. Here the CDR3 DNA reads TGCGCCAGCAGCCAAGCCAGCGGGGGGGCCAGAGCCGGTGAGCAGTTCTTC. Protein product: CASSQASGGARAGEQFF.

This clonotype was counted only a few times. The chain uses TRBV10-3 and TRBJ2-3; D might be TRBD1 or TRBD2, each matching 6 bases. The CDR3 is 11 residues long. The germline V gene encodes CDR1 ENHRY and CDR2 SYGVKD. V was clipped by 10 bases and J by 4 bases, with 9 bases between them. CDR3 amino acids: CASRGPDTQYF. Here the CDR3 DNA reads TGTGCCAGCCGGGGGCCAGATACGCAGTATTTT.

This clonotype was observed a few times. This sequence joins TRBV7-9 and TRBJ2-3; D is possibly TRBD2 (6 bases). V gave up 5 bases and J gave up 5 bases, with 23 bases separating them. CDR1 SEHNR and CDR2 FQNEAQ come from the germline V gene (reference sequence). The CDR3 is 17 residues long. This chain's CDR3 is CASSPPIGSGSKDTQYF. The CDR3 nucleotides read TGTGCCAGCAGCCCACCCATTGGTAGCGGAAGTAAAGATACGCAGTATTTT.

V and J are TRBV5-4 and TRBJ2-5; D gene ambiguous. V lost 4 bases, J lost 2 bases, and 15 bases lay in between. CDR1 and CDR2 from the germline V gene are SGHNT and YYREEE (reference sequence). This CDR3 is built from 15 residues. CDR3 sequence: CASSPQTGHQETQYF. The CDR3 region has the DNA TGTGCCAGCAGCCCGCAGACGGGTCATCAAGAGACCCAGTACTTC.

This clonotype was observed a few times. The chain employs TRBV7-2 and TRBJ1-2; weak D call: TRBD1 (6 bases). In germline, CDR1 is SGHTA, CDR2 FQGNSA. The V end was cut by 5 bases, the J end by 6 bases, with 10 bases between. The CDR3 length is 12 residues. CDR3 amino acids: CASSQGTNGYTF. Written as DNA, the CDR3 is TGTGCCAGCAGCCAGGGGACCAATGGCTACACCTTC. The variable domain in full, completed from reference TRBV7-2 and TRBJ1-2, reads GAGVSQSPSNKVTEKGKDVELRCDPISGHTALYWYRQSLGQGLEFLIYFQGNSAPDKSGLPSDRFSAERTGGSVSTLTIQRTQQEDSAVYLCASSQGTNGYTFGSGTRLTVV.